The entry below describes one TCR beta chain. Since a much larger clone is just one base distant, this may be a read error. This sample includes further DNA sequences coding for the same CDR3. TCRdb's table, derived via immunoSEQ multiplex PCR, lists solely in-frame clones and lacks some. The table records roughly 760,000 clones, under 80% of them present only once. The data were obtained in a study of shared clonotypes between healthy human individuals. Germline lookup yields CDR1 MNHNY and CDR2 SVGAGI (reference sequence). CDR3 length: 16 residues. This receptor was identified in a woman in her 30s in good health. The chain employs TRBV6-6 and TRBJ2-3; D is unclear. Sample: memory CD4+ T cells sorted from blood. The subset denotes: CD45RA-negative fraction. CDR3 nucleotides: TGTGCCAGCAGCTCGACGATGTGGGGTAGCACAGATACGCAGTATTTC. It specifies CASSSTMWGSTDTQYF.